The rows below give T cell receptor beta chains drawn from one sample of a study of blood T cell repertoires in COVID-19. Some clones are missing from TCRdb's copy, which holds only in-frame ones; the method was immunoSEQ multiplex PCR. The sample lists 150,000 to 200,000 clones, about 88% occurring once. The sequenced sample consisted of PBMCs or T cells enriched from blood (not recorded which). These receptors were taken from a woman aged 18-29 years who had recovered from COVID-19. Each CDR3 is given with its conserved first and last residue. Each record gives: J gene, clone size, D gene, V gene, CDR3 protein, CDR3 DNA. The D gene is left open where the match is weak. Some rows mark clone size as missing; the rest say once, few, many or name a class of expanded clone.

TRBJ2-3	NA	NA	TRBV28	CASSDSGSSTDTQYF	TGTGCCAGCAGTGATAGCGGATCCTCCACAGATACGCAGTATTTT
TRBJ2-2	NA	TRBD1	TRBV24-1	CATQIAGTGGTGELFF	TGTGCCACTCAAATAGCCGGGACAGGGGGTACCGGGGAGCTGTTTTTT
TRBJ2-1	NA	NA	TRBV2	CASSDSRDINEQFF	TGTGCCAGCAGTGACTCCCGGGATATTAATGAGCAGTTCTTC
TRBJ2-7	NA	NA	TRBV14	CASSYGSPPYEQYF	TGTGCCAGCAGCTACGGGAGCCCTCCCTACGAGCAGTACTTC
TRBJ1-3	NA	NA	TRBV6-5	CASTRSQGIDTIYF	TGTGCCAGCACTCGTTCCCAGGGCATAGACACCATATATTTT
TRBJ1-1	once	NA	TRBV15	CATSRGGGANTEAFF	TGTGCCACCAGCAGAGGAGGAGGGGCGAACACTGAAGCTTTCTTT
TRBJ1-2	NA	NA	TRBV6-1	CASSEGRGVIDYTF	TGTGCCAGCAGTGAAGGCAGGGGCGTCATTGACTACACCTTC
TRBJ2-3	NA	TRBD2	TRBV4-2	CASSQVLAGGTDTQYF	TGTGCCAGCAGCCAGGTACTAGCGGGGGGCACAGATACGCAGTATTTT
TRBJ2-7	NA	TRBD2	TRBV4-2	CASSPLGSGADSYEQYF	TGTGCCAGCAGCCCCCTCGGGAGCGGGGCGGACTCCTACGAGCAGTACTTC
TRBJ2-7	NA	NA	TRBV3-1/TRBV3-2	CASSQARLSSYEQYF	TGTGCCAGCAGCCAAGCAAGACTGAGCTCCTACGAGCAGTACTTC
TRBJ1-1	NA	NA	TRBV29-1	CSVEDGPPAFF	TGCAGCGTTGAAGATGGGCCTCCGGCTTTCTTT
TRBJ2-1	NA	NA	TRBV25-1	CASSESEGVRGEQFF	TGTGCCAGCAGTGAATCTGAGGGAGTTCGAGGTGAGCAGTTCTTC
TRBJ1-2	once	NA	TRBV6-5	CASRTSGSPGGYTF	TGTGCCAGCAGAACCTCAGGGTCCCCGGGCGGCTACACCTTC
TRBJ2-5	NA	TRBD2	TRBV7-7	CASSSRLAGGPVGETQYF	TGTGCTAGCAGCTCCAGACTAGCGGGGGGCCCGGTGGGGGAGACCCAGTACTTC
TRBJ2-7	NA	NA	TRBV24-1	CATSDSGIKGYEQYF	TGTGCCACCAGTGATTCGGGCATCAAGGGGTACGAGCAGTACTTC
TRBJ2-1	NA	NA	TRBV5-1	CASSRTPGDEQFF	TGCGCCAGCAGCAGGACCCCCGGGGATGAGCAGTTCTTC
TRBJ1-1	NA	NA	TRBV28	CASSSGRAFF	TGTGCCAGCAGTTCGGGGAGGGCTTTCTTT
TRBJ1-1	NA	NA	TRBV5-1	CASSLGSTAEAFF	TGCGCCAGCAGCTTGGGGTCCACAGCTGAAGCTTTCTTT
TRBJ1-5	once	NA	TRBV19	CASSIDLGPRQPQHF	TGTGCCAGTAGTATAGATCTTGGCCCCCGCCAGCCCCAGCATTTT
TRBJ1-2	once	TRBD1	TRBV28	CASSTWDRGQNGYTF	TGTGCCAGCAGTACCTGGGACAGGGGGCAAAATGGCTACACCTTC
TRBJ1-3	once	NA	TRBV10-3	CAISEDTAGNTIYF	TGTGCCATCAGTGAGGACACCGCTGGAAACACCATATATTTT
TRBJ2-1	NA	TRBD2	TRBV7-6	CASSWPTTSGSTNEQFF	TGTGCCAGCAGCTGGCCGACGACTAGCGGGAGCACGAATGAGCAGTTCTTC
TRBJ2-7	NA	TRBD2	TRBV4-3	CASSQGVPSGAFYEQYF	TGCGCCAGCAGCCAAGGGGTCCCTAGCGGGGCATTCTACGAGCAGTACTTC
TRBJ1-5	NA	NA	TRBV25-1	CASRSGNQPQHF	TGTGCCAGCAGATCAGGGAATCAGCCCCAGCATTTT
TRBJ2-3	NA	NA	TRBV6-2/TRBV6-3	CASSLTDTQYF	TGTGCCAGCAGTCTTACAGATACGCAGTATTTT
TRBJ1-5	NA	NA	TRBV6-1	CASSEGGIQPQHF	TGTGCCAGCAGTGAAGGCGGTATCCAGCCCCAGCATTTT
TRBJ1-1	NA	NA	TRBV3-1/TRBV3-2	CASSQGWRDTEAFF	TGTGCCAGCAGCCAAGGTTGGCGGGACACTGAAGCTTTCTTT
TRBJ2-3	NA	TRBD2	TRBV11-3	CASSLASGTSGRRDTQYF	TGTGCCAGCAGCTTAGCCTCCGGGACTAGCGGGAGAAGAGATACGCAGTATTTT
TRBJ2-1	NA	TRBD2	TRBV19	CASSILAGAVDEQFF	TGTGCCAGTAGTATCCTAGCGGGAGCGGTAGATGAGCAGTTCTTC
TRBJ1-5	NA	NA	TRBV7-2	CASSLRQGNNQPQHF	TGTGCCAGCAGTTTACGCCAGGGTAACAATCAGCCCCAGCATTTT
TRBJ1-6	once	NA	TRBV6-2/TRBV6-3	CASSTLGGSPLHF	TGTGCCAGCAGCACCCTGGGGGGTTCACCCCTCCACTTT
TRBJ2-2	NA	NA	TRBV19	CASSTGHANTGELFF	TGTGCCAGTAGTACAGGGCACGCGAACACCGGGGAGCTGTTTTTT
TRBJ1-3	NA	NA	TRBV11-2	CASSLGTGFFGNTIYF	TGTGCCAGCAGCTTAGGTACAGGATTCTTTGGAAACACCATATATTTT
TRBJ1-6	NA	TRBD1	TRBV7-8	CASSMTGSSYNSPLHF	TGTGCCAGCAGCATGACAGGGAGCTCCTATAATTCACCCCTCCACTTT
TRBJ1-1	NA	TRBD1	TRBV19	CASSTPGTGETEAFF	TGTGCCAGTAGTACCCCCGGGACAGGAGAGACTGAAGCTTTCTTT
TRBJ2-3	NA	NA	TRBV20-1	CSPLTDTQYF	TGCAGTCCGTTGACAGATACGCAGTATTTT
TRBJ2-7	NA	NA	TRBV4-1	CASSQVPGFEQYF	TGCGCCAGCAGCCAAGTGCCGGGATTCGAGCAGTACTTC
TRBJ2-7	NA	NA	TRBV6-5	CASTGGAVNEQYF	TGTGCCAGCACGGGGGGCGCGGTCAACGAGCAGTACTTC
TRBJ2-7	NA	NA	TRBV28	CASMRRRSGSYEQYF	TGTGCCAGCATGAGACGCAGGTCTGGTTCCTACGAGCAGTACTTC
TRBJ1-6	NA	NA	TRBV19	CASSSLIGSPLHF	TGTGCCAGTAGTAGCCTTATTGGCTCACCCCTCCACTTT
TRBJ2-7	NA	NA	TRBV7-6	CASSPRPEEQYF	TGTGCCAGCAGCCCGCGCCCGGAGGAGCAGTACTTC
TRBJ2-2	NA	TRBD1	TRBV29-1	CSAREPGQGDTGELFF	TGCAGCGCTAGAGAACCGGGACAGGGGGACACCGGGGAGCTGTTTTTT
TRBJ2-1	NA	TRBD2	TRBV10-1	CASQKTSGTYNEQFF	TGCGCCAGTCAAAAGACTAGCGGGACCTACAATGAGCAGTTCTTC
TRBJ2-7	NA	TRBD1	TRBV5-1	CASSNLRQGSTYEQYF	TGCGCCAGCAGCAACCTAAGACAGGGGAGTACCTACGAGCAGTACTTC
TRBJ1-5	NA	NA	TRBV10-3	CAISKTEDSNQPQHF	TGTGCCATCTCTAAAACGGAGGATAGCAATCAGCCCCAGCATTTT
TRBJ1-4	NA	NA	TRBV13	CASSSRAGATNEKLFF	TGTGCCAGCAGCTCGCGAGCCGGAGCGACTAATGAAAAACTGTTTTTT
TRBJ2-1	once	TRBD1	TRBV28	CASSLRDRGRIGNEQFF	TGTGCCAGCAGTTTAAGGGACAGGGGGCGAATAGGAAATGAGCAGTTCTTC
TRBJ1-4	NA	NA	TRBV19	CASTGTRGEKLFF	TGTGCCAGTACCGGGACTAGGGGTGAAAAACTGTTTTTT
TRBJ1-1	NA	NA	TRBV13	CASSLGRGSGAEAFF	TGTGCCAGCAGCTTAGGGCGGGGTTCGGGGGCTGAAGCTTTCTTT
TRBJ2-7	few	NA	TRBV29-1	CSVERSARLGEQYF	TGCAGCGTTGAACGTTCGGCTAGACTAGGCGAGCAGTACTTC
TRBJ2-7	NA	NA	TRBV30	CAWSVGRDSEQYF	TGTGCCTGGAGTGTAGGGCGGGATAGCGAGCAGTACTTC
TRBJ1-2	NA	NA	TRBV28	CASSLRAGRGGNYGYTF	TGTGCCAGCAGTTTAAGGGCTGGTAGGGGGGGAAACTATGGCTACACCTTC
TRBJ1-6	NA	NA	TRBV2	CASSDEAGFNSPLHF	TGTGCCAGCAGTGACGAGGCAGGGTTTAATTCACCCCTCCACTTT
TRBJ2-7	NA	NA	TRBV3-1/TRBV3-2	CASSQSLDGWTGEQYF	TGTGCCAGCAGCCAGTCATTGGACGGGTGGACTGGGGAGCAGTACTTC
TRBJ2-6	NA	TRBD1	TRBV7-8	CASGGDRASSGANVLTF	TGTGCCAGCGGCGGGGACAGGGCCTCCTCTGGGGCCAACGTCCTGACTTTC
TRBJ1-2	many	NA	TRBV5-8	CASSLGAGNGYTF	TGTGCCAGCAGCTTGGGTGCAGGGAATGGCTACACCTTC
TRBJ2-1	many	TRBD1	TRBV27	CASSLDRGWNEQFF	TGTGCCAGCAGTTTAGACAGGGGCTGGAATGAGCAGTTCTTC